The rows below give T cell receptor beta chains drawn from one sample of a study of OX40 agonist ivuxolimab in advanced cancers. Sequencing was performed with immunoSEQ multiplex PCR; in TCRdb, only in-frame clones are kept and a portion is missing. The sample contains 150,000 to 190,000 clones, approximately 94% of which appear only once. Sample: CD4+ or CD8+ T cells sorted from blood, taken in a trial of the OX40 agonist ivuxolimab. The receptors originated from an adult with an advanced solid tumor such as melanoma, head and neck, liver or kidney cancer. The CDR3 runs from the conserved cysteine through the conserved F or W.

TRBV7-2,TRBJ1-4,CASSPGQGANEKLFF
TRBV7-5,TRBJ2-1,CARRPRFAGDSYNEQFF
TRBV7-9,TRBJ1-4,CASSLGSGTLGEKLFF
TRBV5-8,TRBJ2-3,CASSLTGGQDTQYF
TRBV11-2,TRBJ2-2,CASRVPGLMNTGELFF
TRBV9,TRBJ1-5,CASSGDRTGQPQHF
TRBV2,TRBJ1-1,CASRAQQGANTEAFF
TRBV19,TRBJ2-1,CASSIGTSGGFQQFF
TRBV7-7,TRBJ2-5,CASSLGLAGGQETQYF
TRBV5-4,TRBJ1-3,CASSLVPATGNTIYF
TRBV6-5,TRBJ2-6,CASSYEGSGANVLTF
TRBV4-3,TRBJ1-2,CASSQEVQTHYGYTF
TRBV18,TRBJ2-5,CASSPLVRPGKQETQYF
TRBV18,TRBJ2-1,CASSPPIREESYNEQFF
TRBV4-3,TRBJ1-4,CASSQDLGRMNEKLFF
TRBV19,TRBJ1-5,CASSIVFGGNQPQHF
TRBV5-1,TRBJ1-1,CASSGGDRGEAFF
TRBV10-2,TRBJ2-3,CASSSQSTDTQYF
TRBV5-1,TRBJ2-7,CASSLGGLAVSYEQYF
TRBV5-4,TRBJ1-2,CASSSSGTGLYGYTF
TRBV6-1,TRBJ1-5,CASSAGISNQPQHF
TRBV11-3,TRBJ2-5,CASSLGERRGGGETQYF
TRBV5-4,TRBJ1-2,CASSPDYKDGYTF
TRBV28,TRBJ1-2,CASSLYTYGYTF
TRBV29-1,TRBJ1-1,CSVENPRQGGVTEAFF
TRBV11-3,TRBJ2-2,CASSYSRTGELFF
TRBV9,TRBJ1-2,CASSVGGGYGYTF
TRBV9,TRBJ2-2,CASSPRRTRGVTGELFF
TRBV29-1,TRBJ1-1,CSAGDRAAAEAFF
TRBV11-3,TRBJ1-1,CASSLKFRTEAFF
TRBV10-3,TRBJ1-2,CAISGGTGITNYGYTF
TRBV28,TRBJ1-2,CASSSGGANYGYTF
TRBV5-4,TRBJ2-3,CASSSGLATDTQYF
TRBV18,TRBJ1-4,CASSPTLNNRLGGEKLFF
TRBV4-1,TRBJ2-3,CASSSKPGLASADTQYF
TRBV7-6,TRBJ2-2,CASILTANTGELFF
TRBV18,TRBJ2-5,CASSPTGAETQYF
TRBV28,TRBJ1-2,CASSLSQAYGYTF
TRBV5-1,TRBJ1-6,CASTPLGGQGNSPLHF
TRBV19,TRBJ2-1,CASKEWAKHEQFF
TRBV6-1,TRBJ2-2,CASSQTVGVPGELFF
TRBV6-1,TRBJ1-6,CASSEGYGTRSPALHF
TRBV18,TRBJ2-7,CASSPPQGVGVYF
TRBV7-3,TRBJ2-2,CASSLGTGELFF
TRBV6-6,TRBJ2-7,CASSPQGPYERYF
TRBV5-4,TRBJ2-7,CASSLASGRYEQYF
TRBV5-1,TRBJ2-2,CASSPQTSGTGELFF
TRBV10-3,TRBJ2-7,CAISGTPRGEQYF
TRBV11-2,TRBJ2-7,CASSRRLAGAFYEQYF
TRBV5-1,TRBJ1-5,CASSLTGLSNQPQHF